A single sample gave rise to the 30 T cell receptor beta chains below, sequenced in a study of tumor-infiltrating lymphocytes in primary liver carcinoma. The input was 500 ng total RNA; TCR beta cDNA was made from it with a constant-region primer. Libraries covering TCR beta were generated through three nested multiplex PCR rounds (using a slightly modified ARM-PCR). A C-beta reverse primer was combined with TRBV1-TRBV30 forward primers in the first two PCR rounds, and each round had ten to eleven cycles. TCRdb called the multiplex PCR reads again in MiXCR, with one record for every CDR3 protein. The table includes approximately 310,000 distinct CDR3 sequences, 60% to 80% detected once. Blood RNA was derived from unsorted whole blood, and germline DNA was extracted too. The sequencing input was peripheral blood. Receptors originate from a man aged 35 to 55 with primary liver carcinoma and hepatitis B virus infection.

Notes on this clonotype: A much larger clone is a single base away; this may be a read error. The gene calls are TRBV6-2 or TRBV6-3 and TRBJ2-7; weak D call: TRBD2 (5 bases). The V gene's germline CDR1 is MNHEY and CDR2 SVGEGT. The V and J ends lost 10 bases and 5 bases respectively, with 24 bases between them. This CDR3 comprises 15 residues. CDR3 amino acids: CATIRVGSIGDEQYF. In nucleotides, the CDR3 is TGTGCCACTATTCGTGTGGGGAGCATCGGGGACGAGCAGTACTTC.

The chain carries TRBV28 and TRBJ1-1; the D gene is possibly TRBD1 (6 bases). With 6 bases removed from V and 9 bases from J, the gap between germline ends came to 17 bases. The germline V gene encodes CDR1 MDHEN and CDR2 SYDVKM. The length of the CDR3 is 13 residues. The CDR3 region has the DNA TGTGCCAGCAGCCCTCCGCTCGGACAGAAAGCTTTCTTT. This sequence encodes CASSPPLGQKAFF.

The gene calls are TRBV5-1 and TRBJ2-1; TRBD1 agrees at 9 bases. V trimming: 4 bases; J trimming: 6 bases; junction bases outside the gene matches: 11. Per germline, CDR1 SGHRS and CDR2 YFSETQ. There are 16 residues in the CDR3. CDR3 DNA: TGCGCCAGCAGCACCGCCGGGACAGGGATGTCCAATGAGCAGTTCTTC. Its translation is CASSTAGTGMSNEQFF.

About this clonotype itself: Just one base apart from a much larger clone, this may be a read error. CDR3 sequence reads: CAISEQGRSHVYTF. The CDR3 bases are TGTGCCATCAGTGAGCAGGGACGTTCTCATGTCTACACCTTC. The chain is built from TRBV10-3 and TRBJ1-2; a weak D match, TRBD1 (5 bases). The germline V and J ends were trimmed by 2 bases and 10 bases, with 17 bases remaining between them. The CDR3 contains 14 residues. The V gene's germline CDR1 is ENHRY and CDR2 SYGVKD.

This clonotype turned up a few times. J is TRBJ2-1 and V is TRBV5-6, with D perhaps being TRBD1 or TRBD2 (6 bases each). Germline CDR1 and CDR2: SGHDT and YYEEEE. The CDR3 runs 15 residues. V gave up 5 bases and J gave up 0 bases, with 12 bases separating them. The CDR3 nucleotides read TGTGCCAGCAGTCTCACGGGGGCCTCCTACAATGAGCAGTTCTTC. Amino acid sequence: CASSLTGASYNEQFF. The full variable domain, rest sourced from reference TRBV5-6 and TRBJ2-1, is DAGVTQSPTHLIKTRGQQVTLRCSPKSGHDTVSWYQQALGQGPQFIFQYYEEEERQRGNFPDRFSGHQFPNYSSELNVNALLLGDSALYLCASSLTGASYNEQFFGPGTRLTVL.

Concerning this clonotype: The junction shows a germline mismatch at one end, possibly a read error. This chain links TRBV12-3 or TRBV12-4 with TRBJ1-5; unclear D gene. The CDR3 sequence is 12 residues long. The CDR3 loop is CASNDFNQPRHF. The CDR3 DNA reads TGTGCCAGCAATGACTTCAATCAGCCCCGGCACTTT.

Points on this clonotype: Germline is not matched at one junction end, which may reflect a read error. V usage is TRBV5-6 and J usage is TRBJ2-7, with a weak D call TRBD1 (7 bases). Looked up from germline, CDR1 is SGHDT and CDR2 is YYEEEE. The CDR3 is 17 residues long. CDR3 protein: CASSSPMEGAGPYEQYF. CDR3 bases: TGTGCCAGCAGCTCCCCTATGGAGGGGGCAGGTCCCTACGAGCAGTACTTT.

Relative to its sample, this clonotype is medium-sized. CDR3 protein: CASSPRSAPGVTQYF. For the CDR3, the DNA is TGTGCCAGCAGCCCCCGGTCAGCCCCAGGGGTGACCCAGTACTTC. The chain recombines TRBV11-2 with TRBJ2-5; D perhaps matches TRBD1 (6 bases). V gave up 5 bases and J gave up 7 bases, with 20 bases separating them. The V gene's germline CDR1 is SGHAT and CDR2 FQNNGV. The CDR3 loop spans 15 amino acids.

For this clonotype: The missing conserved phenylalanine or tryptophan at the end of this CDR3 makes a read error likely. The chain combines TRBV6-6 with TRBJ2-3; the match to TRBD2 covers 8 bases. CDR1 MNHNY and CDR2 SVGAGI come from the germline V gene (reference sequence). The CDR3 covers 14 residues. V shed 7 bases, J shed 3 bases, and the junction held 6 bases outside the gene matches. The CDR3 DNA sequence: TGTGCCAGCATGTCACTAGCGGAGACAGATACGCAGTATGTT. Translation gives CASMSLAETDTQYV.

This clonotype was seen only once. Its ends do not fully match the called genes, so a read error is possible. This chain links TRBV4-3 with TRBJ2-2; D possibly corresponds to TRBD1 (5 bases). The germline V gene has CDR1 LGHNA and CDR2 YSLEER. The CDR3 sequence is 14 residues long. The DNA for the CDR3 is TGTGCCAGCAGCCGAGGACACCAGGCCGGGGAGCTGTTTTTT. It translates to CASSRGHQAGELFF.

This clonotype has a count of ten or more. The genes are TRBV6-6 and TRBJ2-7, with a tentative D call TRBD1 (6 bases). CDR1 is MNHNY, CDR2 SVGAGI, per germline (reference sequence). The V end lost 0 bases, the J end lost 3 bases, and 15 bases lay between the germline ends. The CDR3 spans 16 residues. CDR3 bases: TGTGCCAGCAGTTACTCGAGGGCCAGGACAGACTACGAGCAGTACTTC. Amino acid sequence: CASSYSRARTDYEQYF.

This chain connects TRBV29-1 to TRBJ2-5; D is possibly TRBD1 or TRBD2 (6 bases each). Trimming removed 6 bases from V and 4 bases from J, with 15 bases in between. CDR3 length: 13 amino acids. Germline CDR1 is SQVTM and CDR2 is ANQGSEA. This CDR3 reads CSVEQGLRETQYF. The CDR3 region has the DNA TGCAGCGTCGAACAGGGACTGAGAGAGACCCAGTACTTC.

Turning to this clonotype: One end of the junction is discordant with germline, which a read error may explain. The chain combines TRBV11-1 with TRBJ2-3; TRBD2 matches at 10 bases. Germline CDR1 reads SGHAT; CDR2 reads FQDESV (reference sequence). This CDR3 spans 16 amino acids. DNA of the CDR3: TGTGCCAGCAACTTCGGACTAGCGGCGGGCACAGACACGCAGTATTTT. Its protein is CASNFGLAAGTDTQYF.

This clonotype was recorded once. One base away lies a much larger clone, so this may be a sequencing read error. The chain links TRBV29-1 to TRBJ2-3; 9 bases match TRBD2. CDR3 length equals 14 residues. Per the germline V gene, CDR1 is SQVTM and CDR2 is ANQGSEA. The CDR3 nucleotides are TGCAGCGTTCACCACGGGACTAGCATAGATACGCAGTATTTT. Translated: CSVHHGTSIDTQYF.

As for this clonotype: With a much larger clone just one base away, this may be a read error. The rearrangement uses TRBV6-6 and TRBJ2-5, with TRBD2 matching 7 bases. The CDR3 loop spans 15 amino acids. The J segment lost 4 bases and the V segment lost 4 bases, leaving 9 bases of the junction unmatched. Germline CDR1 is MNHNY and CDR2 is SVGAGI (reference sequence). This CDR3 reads CASSSWEGWGETQYF. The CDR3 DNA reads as TGTGCCAGCAGTTCATGGGAGGGCTGGGGAGAGACCCAGTACTTC.

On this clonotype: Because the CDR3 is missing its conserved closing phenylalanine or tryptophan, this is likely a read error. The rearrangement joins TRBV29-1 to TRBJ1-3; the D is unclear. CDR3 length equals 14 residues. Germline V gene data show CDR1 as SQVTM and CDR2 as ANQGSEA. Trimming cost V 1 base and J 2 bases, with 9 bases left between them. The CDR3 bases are TGCAGCGTTGAAGGTACGGCGCCTGGAAACACCATATATTTA. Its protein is CSVEGTAPGNTIYL.

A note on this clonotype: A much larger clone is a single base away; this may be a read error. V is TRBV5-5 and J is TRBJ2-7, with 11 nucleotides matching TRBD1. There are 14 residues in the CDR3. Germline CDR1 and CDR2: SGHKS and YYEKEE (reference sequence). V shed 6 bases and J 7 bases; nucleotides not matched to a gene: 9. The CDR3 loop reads CASNLLGTGGEQYF. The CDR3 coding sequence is TGTGCCAGCAACCTCTTGGGGACAGGGGGAGAGCAGTACTTC.

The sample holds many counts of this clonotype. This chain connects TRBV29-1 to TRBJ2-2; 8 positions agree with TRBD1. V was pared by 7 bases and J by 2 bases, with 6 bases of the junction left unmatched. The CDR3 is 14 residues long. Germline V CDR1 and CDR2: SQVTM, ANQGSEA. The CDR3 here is CSAQGQGNTGELFF. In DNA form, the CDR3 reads TGCAGCGCCCAAGGACAGGGTAACACCGGGGAGCTGTTTTTT.

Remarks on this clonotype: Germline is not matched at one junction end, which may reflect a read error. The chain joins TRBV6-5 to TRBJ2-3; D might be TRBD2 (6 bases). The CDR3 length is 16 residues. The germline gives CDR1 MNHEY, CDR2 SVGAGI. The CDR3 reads CVSSYTSPPLTDTQYF. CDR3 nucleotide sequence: TGTGTCAGCAGTTACACTAGCCCCCCTCTCACAGATACGCAGTATTTT.

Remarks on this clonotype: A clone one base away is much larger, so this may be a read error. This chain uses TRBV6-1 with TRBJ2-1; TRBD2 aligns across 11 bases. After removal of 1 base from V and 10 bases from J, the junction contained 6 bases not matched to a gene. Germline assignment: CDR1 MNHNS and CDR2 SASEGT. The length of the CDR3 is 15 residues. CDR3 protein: CASSEVSGRDGEQFF. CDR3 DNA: TGTGCCAGCAGTGAAGTTAGCGGGAGGGATGGGGAGCAGTTCTTC.

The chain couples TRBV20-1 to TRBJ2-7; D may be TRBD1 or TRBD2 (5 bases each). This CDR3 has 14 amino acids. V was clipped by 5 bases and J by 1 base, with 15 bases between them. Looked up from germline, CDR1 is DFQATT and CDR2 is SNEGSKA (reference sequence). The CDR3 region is CSAPKGTGSYEQYF. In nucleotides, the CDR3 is TGCAGTGCTCCTAAGGGGACGGGTTCCTACGAGCAGTACTTC.

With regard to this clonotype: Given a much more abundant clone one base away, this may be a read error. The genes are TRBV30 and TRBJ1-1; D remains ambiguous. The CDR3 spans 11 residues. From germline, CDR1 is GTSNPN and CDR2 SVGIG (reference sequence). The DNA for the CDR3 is TGTGCCTGGAGTGACTCCGGGGAAGCTTTATTT. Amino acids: CAWSDSGEALF. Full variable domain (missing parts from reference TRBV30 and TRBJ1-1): SQTIHQWPATLVQPVGSPLSLECTVEGTSNPNLYWYRQAAGRGLQLLFYSVGIGQISSEVPQNLSASRPQDRQFILSSKKLLLSDSGFYLCAWSDSGEALFGQGTRLTVV.

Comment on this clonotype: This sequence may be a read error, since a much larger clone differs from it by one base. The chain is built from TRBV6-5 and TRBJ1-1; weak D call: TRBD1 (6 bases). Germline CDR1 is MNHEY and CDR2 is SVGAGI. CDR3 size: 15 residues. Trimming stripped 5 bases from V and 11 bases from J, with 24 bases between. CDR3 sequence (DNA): TGTGCCAGCAGTCGACAGGAAAGGTTATTCACGGAGGCTTTCTTT. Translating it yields CASSRQERLFTEAFF.

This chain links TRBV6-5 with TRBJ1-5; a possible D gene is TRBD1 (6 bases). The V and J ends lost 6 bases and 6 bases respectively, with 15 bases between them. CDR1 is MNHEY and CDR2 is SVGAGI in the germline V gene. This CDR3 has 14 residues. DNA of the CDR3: TGTGCCAGCAGGGTAGAGGGGGGAAGTCAGCCCCAGCATTTT. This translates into CASRVEGGSQPQHF.

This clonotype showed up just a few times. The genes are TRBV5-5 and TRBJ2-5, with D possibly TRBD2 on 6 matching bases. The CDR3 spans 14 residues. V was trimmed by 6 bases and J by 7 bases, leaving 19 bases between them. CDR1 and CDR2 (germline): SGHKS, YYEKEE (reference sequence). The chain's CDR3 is CASIGGTAGVTQYF. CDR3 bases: TGTGCCAGCATTGGGGGGACCGCCGGGGTGACCCAGTACTTC.

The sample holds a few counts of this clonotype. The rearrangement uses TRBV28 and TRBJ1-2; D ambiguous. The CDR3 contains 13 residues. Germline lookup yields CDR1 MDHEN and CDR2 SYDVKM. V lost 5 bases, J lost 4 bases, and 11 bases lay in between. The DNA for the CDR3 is TGTGCCAGCAGTGGGGAGCGCCGCTATGGCTACACCTTC. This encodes CASSGERRYGYTF.

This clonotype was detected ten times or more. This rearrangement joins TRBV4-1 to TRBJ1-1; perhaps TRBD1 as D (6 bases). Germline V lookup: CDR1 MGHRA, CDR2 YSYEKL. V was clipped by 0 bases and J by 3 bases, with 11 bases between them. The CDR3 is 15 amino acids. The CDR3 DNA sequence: TGCGCCAGCAGCCAAGAAGGGGGGGGGTACACTGAAGCTTTCTTT. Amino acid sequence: CASSQEGGGYTEAFF.

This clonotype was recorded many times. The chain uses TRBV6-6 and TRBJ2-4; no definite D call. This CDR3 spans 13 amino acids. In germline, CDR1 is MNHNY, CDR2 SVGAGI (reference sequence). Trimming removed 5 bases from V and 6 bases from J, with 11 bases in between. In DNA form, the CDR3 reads TGTGCCAGCAGTGGGAAGAATGGAAACATTCAGTACTTC. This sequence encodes CASSGKNGNIQYF.

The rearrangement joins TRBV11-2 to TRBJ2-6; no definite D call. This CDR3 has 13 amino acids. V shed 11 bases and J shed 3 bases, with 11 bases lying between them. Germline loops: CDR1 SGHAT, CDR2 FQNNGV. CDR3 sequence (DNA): TGTGCCGGCAACTCCCATGGGGCCAACGTCCTGACTTTC. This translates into CAGNSHGANVLTF. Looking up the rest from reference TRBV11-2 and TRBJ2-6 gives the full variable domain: EAGVAQSPRYKIIEKRQSVAFWCNPISGHATLYWYQQILGQGPKLLIQFQNNGVVDDSQLPKDRFSAERLKGVDSTLKIQPAKLEDSAVYLCAGNSHGANVLTFGAGSRLTVL.

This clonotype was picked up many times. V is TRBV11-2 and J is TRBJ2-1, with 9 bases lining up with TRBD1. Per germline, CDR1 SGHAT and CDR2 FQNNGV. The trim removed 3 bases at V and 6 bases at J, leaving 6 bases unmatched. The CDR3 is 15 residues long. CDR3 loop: CASSLGDRAFNEQFF. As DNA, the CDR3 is TGTGCCAGCAGCTTGGGGGACAGGGCCTTCAATGAGCAGTTCTTC.